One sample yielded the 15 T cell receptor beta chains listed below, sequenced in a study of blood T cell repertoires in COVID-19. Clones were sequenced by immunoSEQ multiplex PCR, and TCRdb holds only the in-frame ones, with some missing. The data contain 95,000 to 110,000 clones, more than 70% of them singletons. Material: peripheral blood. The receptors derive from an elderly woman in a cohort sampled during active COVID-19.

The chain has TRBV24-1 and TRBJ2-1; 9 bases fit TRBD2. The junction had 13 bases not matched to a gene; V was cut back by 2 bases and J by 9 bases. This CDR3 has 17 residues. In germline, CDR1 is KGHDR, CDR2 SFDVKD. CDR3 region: CATSDSGGSGSFLEQFF. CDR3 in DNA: TGTGCCACCAGTGATTCTGGGGGTAGCGGGAGTTTTCTTGAGCAGTTCTTC.

CDR3 amino acids: CASSLAQEKLFF. In nucleotides, the CDR3 is TGTGCCAGCAGCTTAGCACAGGAAAAACTGTTTTTT. This rearrangement joins TRBV7-9 to TRBJ1-4; D unresolved. With 0 bases removed from V and 8 bases from J, the gap between germline ends came to 4 bases. The CDR3 extends over 12 amino acids. Germline V lookup: CDR1 SEHNR, CDR2 FQNEAQ (reference sequence).

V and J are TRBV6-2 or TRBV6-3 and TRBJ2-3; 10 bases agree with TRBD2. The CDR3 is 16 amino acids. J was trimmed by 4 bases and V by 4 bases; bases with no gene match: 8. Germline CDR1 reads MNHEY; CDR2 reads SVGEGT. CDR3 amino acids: CASSFRSSGSADTQYF. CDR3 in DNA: TGTGCCAGCAGTTTTAGGTCTAGCGGGAGTGCAGATACGCAGTATTTT.

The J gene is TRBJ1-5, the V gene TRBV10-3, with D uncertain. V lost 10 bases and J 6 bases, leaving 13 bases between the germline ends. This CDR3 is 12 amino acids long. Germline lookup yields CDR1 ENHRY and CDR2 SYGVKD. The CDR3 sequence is CAKRHGTQPQHF. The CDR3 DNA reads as TGTGCCAAAAGACACGGTACTCAGCCCCAGCATTTT.

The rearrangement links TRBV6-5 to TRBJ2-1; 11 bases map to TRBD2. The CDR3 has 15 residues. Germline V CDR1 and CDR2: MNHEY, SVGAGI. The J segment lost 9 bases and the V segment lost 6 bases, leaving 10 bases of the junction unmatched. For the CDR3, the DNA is TGTGCCAGCAGCCAGACTAGCGGGGCGTCCTCTGAGCAGTTCTTC. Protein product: CASSQTSGASSEQFF.

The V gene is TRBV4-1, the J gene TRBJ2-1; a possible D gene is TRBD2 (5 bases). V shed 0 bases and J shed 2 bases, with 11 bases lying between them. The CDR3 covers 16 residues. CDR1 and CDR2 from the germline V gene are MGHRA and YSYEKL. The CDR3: CASSQDSPGTYNEQFF. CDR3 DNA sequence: TGCGCCAGCAGCCAAGATTCCCCGGGAACCTACAATGAGCAGTTCTTC.

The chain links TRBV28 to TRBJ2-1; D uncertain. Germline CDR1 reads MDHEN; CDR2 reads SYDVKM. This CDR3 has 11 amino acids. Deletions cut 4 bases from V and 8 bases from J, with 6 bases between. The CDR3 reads CASSSQDEQFF. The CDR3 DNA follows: TGTGCCAGCAGTTCCCAGGATGAGCAGTTCTTC.

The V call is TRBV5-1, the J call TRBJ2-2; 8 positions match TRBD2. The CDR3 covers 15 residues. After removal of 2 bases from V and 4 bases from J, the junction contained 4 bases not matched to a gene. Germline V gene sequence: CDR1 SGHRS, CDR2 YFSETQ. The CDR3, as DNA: TGCGCCAGCAGCTTTAGCGGGATATCCACCGGGGAGCTGTTTTTT. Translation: CASSFSGISTGELFF.

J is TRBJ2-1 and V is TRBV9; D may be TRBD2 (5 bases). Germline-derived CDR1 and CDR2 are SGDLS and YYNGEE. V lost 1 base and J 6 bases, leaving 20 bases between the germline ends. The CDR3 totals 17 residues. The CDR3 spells CASSVTSGSRSSNEQFF. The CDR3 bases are TGTGCCAGCAGCGTAACATCGGGAAGCCGATCGAGCAATGAGCAGTTCTTC.

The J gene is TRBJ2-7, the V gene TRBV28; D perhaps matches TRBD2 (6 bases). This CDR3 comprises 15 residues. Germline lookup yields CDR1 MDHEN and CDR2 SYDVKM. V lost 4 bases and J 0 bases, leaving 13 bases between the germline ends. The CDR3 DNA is TGTGCCAGCAGTTCAGTTACGCGGGGCTCCTACGAGCAGTACTTC. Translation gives CASSSVTRGSYEQYF.

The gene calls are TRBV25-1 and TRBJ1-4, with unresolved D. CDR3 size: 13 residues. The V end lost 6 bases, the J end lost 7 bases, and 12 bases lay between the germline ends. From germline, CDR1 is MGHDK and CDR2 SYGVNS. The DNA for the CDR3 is TGTGCCAGCAGCCCCCCCCACATTGAAAAACTGTTTTTT. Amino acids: CASSPPHIEKLFF.

The CDR3 loop is CSASVVYNEQFF. The CDR3 region has the DNA TGCAGCGCTAGCGTAGTGTACAATGAGCAGTTCTTC. The chain is built from TRBV29-1 and TRBJ2-1; D is perhaps TRBD2 (6 bases). The germline CDR1 and CDR2 sequences are SQVTM and ANQGSEA. V lost 7 bases and J lost 4, with 11 bases in between. CDR3 length: 12 amino acids.

In DNA, the CDR3 is TGTGCCAGCAGCTTAGGTTATCCACAATGGAACTATGGCTACACCTTC. Its protein product is CASSLGYPQWNYGYTF. The chain is built from TRBV7-2 and TRBJ1-2; the D is unclear. V lost 1 base, J lost 2 bases, and 14 bases lay in between. Looked up from germline, CDR1 is SGHTA and CDR2 is FQGNSA. The CDR3 length is 16 residues.

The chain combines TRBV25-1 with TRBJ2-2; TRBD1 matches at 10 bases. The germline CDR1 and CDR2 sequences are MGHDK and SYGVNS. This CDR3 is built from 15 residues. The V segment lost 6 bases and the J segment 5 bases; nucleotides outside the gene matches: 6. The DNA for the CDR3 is TGTGCCAGCAGGAGACAGGGGGCGTCAACCGGGGAGCTGTTTTTT. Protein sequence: CASRRQGASTGELFF.

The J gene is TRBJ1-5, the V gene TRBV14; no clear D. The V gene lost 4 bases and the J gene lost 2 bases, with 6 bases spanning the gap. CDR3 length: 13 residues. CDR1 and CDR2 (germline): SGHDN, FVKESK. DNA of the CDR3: TGTGCCAGCAGCCCCGGGGGCAATCAGCCCCAGCATTTT. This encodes CASSPGGNQPQHF.